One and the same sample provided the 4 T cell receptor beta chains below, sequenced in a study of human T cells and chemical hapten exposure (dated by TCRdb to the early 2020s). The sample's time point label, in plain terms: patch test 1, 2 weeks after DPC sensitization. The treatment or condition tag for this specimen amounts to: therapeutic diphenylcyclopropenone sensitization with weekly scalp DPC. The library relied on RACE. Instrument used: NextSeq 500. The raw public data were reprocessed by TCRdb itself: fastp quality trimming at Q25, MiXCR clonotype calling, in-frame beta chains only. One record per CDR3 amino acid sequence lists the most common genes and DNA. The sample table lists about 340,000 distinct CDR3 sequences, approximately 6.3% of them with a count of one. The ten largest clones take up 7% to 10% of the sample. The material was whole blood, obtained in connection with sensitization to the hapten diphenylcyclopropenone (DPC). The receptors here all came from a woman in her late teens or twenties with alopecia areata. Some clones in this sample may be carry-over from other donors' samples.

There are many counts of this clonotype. CDR3 sequence: CSVIRDTETNTEAFF. The CDR3 nucleotides read TGCAGCGTGATACGGGACACGGAGACGAACACTGAAGCTTTCTTT. The chain recombines TRBV29-1 with TRBJ1-1; D is perhaps TRBD1 (6 bases). Germline CDR1 reads SQVTM; CDR2 reads ANQGSEA. Deletions cut 6 bases from V and 1 base from J, with 18 bases between. The CDR3 is 15 residues long.

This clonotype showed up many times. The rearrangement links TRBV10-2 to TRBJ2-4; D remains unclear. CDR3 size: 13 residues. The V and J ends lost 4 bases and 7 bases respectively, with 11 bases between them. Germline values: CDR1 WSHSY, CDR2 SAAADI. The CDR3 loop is CASSGQVHNIQYF. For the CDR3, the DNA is TGCGCCAGCAGTGGGCAGGTTCATAACATTCAGTACTTC.

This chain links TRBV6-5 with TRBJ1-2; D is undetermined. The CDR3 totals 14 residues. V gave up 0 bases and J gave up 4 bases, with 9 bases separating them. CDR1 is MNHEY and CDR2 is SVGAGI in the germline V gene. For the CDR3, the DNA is TGTGCCAGCAGTTACTCCTTGGGCAGCTATGGCTACACCTTC. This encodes CASSYSLGSYGYTF.

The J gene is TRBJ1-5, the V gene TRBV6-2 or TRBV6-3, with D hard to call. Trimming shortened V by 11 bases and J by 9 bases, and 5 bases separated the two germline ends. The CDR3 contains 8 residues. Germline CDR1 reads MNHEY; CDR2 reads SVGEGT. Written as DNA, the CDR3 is TGTGCCGGCTCGCCCCAGCATTTT. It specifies CAGSPQHF.